This paragraph covers one TCR beta chain sequence. Its antigen is unknown. The input lacks base qualities; no much larger clone sits a single base away. The entire amount of isolated RNA was reverse transcribed using the High Capacity cDNA Reverse Transcription Kit, so the sequenced TCRB transcripts were expressed ones. Deep immunoSEQ sequencing was applied to naive, central memory and regulatory T cell samples, giving an average of roughly 3.5 million total reads per sample. Sorted cells were lysed in RLT buffer, and RNA was extracted using DNase-treated RNeasy Micro or Mini kits according to cell number. To prevent cross-contamination, each cell subset was processed individually, whereas patient and healthy donor samples were processed jointly. The immunoSEQ multiplex PCR was used to amplify TCRB sequences from cDNA, generating 87-bp fragments that spanned the CDR3 region. Sequencing of the amplicons was done on the Illumina HiSeq platform. Processing in the source paper ran as follows. Synthetic template baselines were used to correct PCR bias computationally, reads within Hamming distance 2 were collapsed together, and singletons that could not be merged were discarded. Reads were aligned against IMGT so that V, D and J genes, CDR3 length and insertions or deletions at six rearrangement sites could be assigned. Within each subset, clonotype counts were normalized to sorted cell number, after which true diversity and Gini coefficients were computed with the tcR R package. Repertoire sharing was quantified using the overlap coefficient calculated on TCRB nucleotide sequences. Out-of-frame TCRB sequences from naive cells were analyzed to stand in for the pre-selection repertoire. TCRdb re-hosts the immuneACCESS table, in-frame sequences only. Its copies lack some clones; in the studies checked, an unresolved V gene accounts for under half of them, and the cause for the rest is not known. V, J and clone size are those of that table, while D and trimming were read from the DNA. This sample holds around 650,000 clones; roughly 12% were observed only once. 0.095% to 0.15% of the sample is taken by the ten largest.

This record comes from a study of beta chain features in type 1 diabetes (dated by TCRdb to the late 2010s). Context from the whole study: No differences in mean age, gender distribution, total cell number or subset yield were found between patients and healthy donors. In the study, recently diagnosed type 1 diabetes patients and matched healthy donors were compared on the TCRB repertoires of their sorted circulating CD4+ T cell subsets. Naive and central memory subsets were obtained from all 28 donors, but regulatory and stem cell-like memory subsets were isolated from only 8 patients and roughly eight healthy donors. A total of roughly 100 million sorted cells were examined across all samples, and the number of cells per subset was strongly correlated with RNA yield. The full study reports these points: Sequencing cDNA rather than genomic DNA could over-represent highly expressing activated cells, although activation and CD3 levels did not differ between groups. PCR might favor shorter templates, but patient and control samples were amplified and corrected together, so any skew would affect both groups equally. Naive, central memory and regulatory TCRB repertoires appeared to be more similar among patients than among healthy donors. Because the HLA sub-analyses included only small numbers of individuals, any influence of HLA type on TCRB rearrangement was left unresolved. A moderate but significant shortening of TCRB CDR3 length was observed in type 1 diabetes patients in all four CD4+ subsets. At VDJ recombination sites, type 1 diabetes patients had fewer insertions and more deleted nucleotides, which implies abnormalities in thymic rearrangement.

Each donor gave one peripheral blood draw, roughly 110 mL on average, collected into heparinised tubes. Naive, central memory, regulatory and stem cell-like memory CD4+ T cells were sorted on a BD FACSAria II using a panel including CD45RO, CCR7, CD25, CD127, CD95 and CD27. All sorted populations exceeded 98% purity. Right away, PBMCs were isolated by Lymphoprep density gradient centrifugation and were stained directly, with no culture step. So that batch effects would be minimized, each experiment stained and sorted samples in pairs, pairing one healthy donor with one patient. From its cysteine to its phenylalanine, the CDR3 spans 16 amino acids. Only the CDR3 portion is preserved as DNA: 48 bases, with reading frame beginning at the first base. Between the V and J ends, shortened by 0 bases and 5 bases respectively, the junction contains 16 bases. For CDR1 and CDR2, the germline V gene (reference sequence) lists LNHDA and SQIVND.

The material sequenced was naive CD4+ T cells from blood. Read against the paper, the sample's cell subset or site label means: true naive CD4+ T cells. This chain is built from TRBV19 and TRBJ1-1; the D gene is not confidently resolved. This receptor was obtained from a young man with type 1 diabetes. CDR3 protein: CASSIDAQVTRTEAFF. The nucleotides read TGTGCCAGTAGTATAGACGCCCAGGTAACGCGGACTGAAGCTTTCTTT.